Shown below are 25 T cell receptor beta chains from a single sample sequenced in a study of Tregs in tolerant kidney transplant recipients. Some clones are missing from TCRdb's copy, which holds only in-frame ones; the method was immunoSEQ multiplex PCR. In the table there are approximately 60,000 clones, under 98% of which are singletons. The sample in question was Tregs from blood, obtained before the transplant. These receptors all stem from a human donor who received a combined kidney and bone marrow transplant.

The rearrangement links TRBV5-1 to TRBJ1-6; 9 bases align to TRBD1. CDR3 length: 15 residues. V gave up 4 bases and J gave up 6 bases; unmatched junction bases: 5. Germline V CDR1 and CDR2: SGHRS, YFSETQ. CDR3 amino acids: CASSTTGGPNSPLHF. The CDR3 region has the DNA TGCGCCAGCAGCACTACAGGGGGCCCTAATTCACCCCTCCACTTT.

This rearrangement joins TRBV5-6 to TRBJ1-5, with 10 bases aligning to TRBD1. After removal of 1 base from V and 6 bases from J, the junction contained 4 bases not matched to a gene. The CDR3 runs to 15 residues. In germline, CDR1 is SGHDT, CDR2 YYEEEE. CDR3 loop: CASSLFGQGGQPQHF. The CDR3 bases are TGTGCCAGCAGCTTGTTTGGACAGGGGGGTCAGCCCCAGCATTTT.

The chain employs TRBV30 and TRBJ1-2; D remains unclear. This CDR3 region has 14 residues. Per the germline V gene, CDR1 is GTSNPN and CDR2 is SVGIG (reference sequence). Trimming took off 4 bases at V and 6 bases at J, with 18 bases between the two ends. The CDR3 DNA reads TGTGCCTGGACAGAAGCGGGGTTTTGGAATGGCTACACCTTC. This sequence encodes CAWTEAGFWNGYTF.

The chain recombines TRBV13 with TRBJ1-2; D may be TRBD1 (5 bases). The CDR3 spans 12 residues. V lost 3 bases and J lost 6, with 8 bases in between. The V gene's germline CDR1 is PRHDT and CDR2 FYEKMQ (reference sequence). The CDR3 is CASSFLRDGYTF. CDR3 DNA: TGTGCCAGCAGCTTCCTCAGGGATGGCTACACCTTC.

The chain combines TRBV4-1 with TRBJ2-1; TRBD1 is a possible D gene (5 bases). The CDR3 is made up of 16 amino acids. Per germline, CDR1 MGHRA and CDR2 YSYEKL. V was cut by 3 bases and J by 4 bases, with 16 bases left in between. CDR3 in amino acids: CASSQGQIGRYNEQFF. CDR3 sequence (DNA): TGCGCCAGCAGCCAGGGGCAAATTGGGCGGTACAATGAGCAGTTCTTC.

In its sample, this clone was seen once. The CDR3 reads CASSERSRGDHTYNSPLHF. Written as DNA, the CDR3 is TGCGCCAGCAGTGAGAGGTCGCGAGGTGACCACACCTATAATTCACCCCTCCACTTT. The chain has TRBV10-1 and TRBJ1-6; D unclear. CDR1 and CDR2 from the germline V gene are WNHNN and SYGVQD (reference sequence). The CDR3 has 19 amino acids. With 2 bases removed from V and 2 bases from J, the gap between germline ends came to 19 bases.

V gene TRBV14 combines with J gene TRBJ1-3, with D perhaps matching TRBD1 (6 bases). CDR1 and CDR2 from the germline V gene are SGHDN and FVKESK. The CDR3 consists of 14 residues. V was clipped by 7 bases and J by 4 bases, with 14 bases between them. The chain's CDR3 is CASKKQGTGNTIYF. The DNA of the CDR3 is TGTGCCAGCAAAAAACAGGGAACGGGAAACACCATATATTTT.

The chain has TRBV5-8 and TRBJ2-7; possibly TRBD1 for D (6 bases). Germline V gene sequence: CDR1 SGHTS, CDR2 YDEGEE. V was shortened by 4 bases and J by 2 bases, with 10 bases between the two germline ends. The CDR3 runs 13 residues. The CDR3 reads CASSPRTAYEQYF. The CDR3 coding sequence is TGTGCCAGCAGCCCGCGGACAGCCTACGAGCAGTACTTC.

The chain recombines TRBV6-6 with TRBJ2-3, with TRBD1 matching 8 bases. The CDR3 totals 16 residues. Per the germline V gene, CDR1 is MNHNY and CDR2 is SVGAGI (reference sequence). V lost 2 bases to trimming and J lost 6 bases; unmatched junction nucleotides: 10. CDR3: CASSYRRHRGTDTQYF. CDR3 in DNA: TGTGCCAGCAGTTACCGTCGCCACAGGGGGACGGATACGCAGTATTTT.

This chain connects TRBV9 to TRBJ2-3; TRBD2 aligns across 11 bases. V lost 0 bases, J lost 5 bases, and 8 bases stayed unmatched. Germline V CDR1 and CDR2: SGDLS, YYNGEE. This CDR3 has 17 residues. The DNA of the CDR3 is TGTGCCAGCAGCGTAGAGGATAGCGGGAGGGCCATAGATACGCAGTATTTT. This gives the protein CASSVEDSGRAIDTQYF.

The rearrangement links TRBV4-1 to TRBJ1-2; D not certain. CDR1 MGHRA and CDR2 YSYEKL come from the germline V gene. The CDR3 spans 16 residues. The germline V and J ends were trimmed by 4 bases and 1 base, with 16 bases remaining between them. The CDR3 loop is CASSPPRVDYNYGYTF. As DNA, the CDR3 is TGCGCCAGCAGCCCCCCGCGGGTAGACTATAACTATGGCTACACCTTC.

J is TRBJ1-2 and V is TRBV6-5; D not certain. CDR1 and CDR2 from the germline V gene are MNHEY and SVGAGI. The CDR3 sequence is 13 residues long. V was clipped by 4 bases and J by 0 bases, with 6 bases between them. The CDR3 DNA follows: TGTGCCAGCAGTTCCCAGGCTAACTATGGCTACACCTTC. Amino acids: CASSSQANYGYTF.

The chain carries TRBV9 and TRBJ2-7, with D tentatively TRBD2 (7 bases). The germline V gene has CDR1 SGDLS and CDR2 YYNGEE. V was pared by 0 bases and J by 3 bases, with 13 bases between. CDR3 length: 15 amino acids. The CDR3 spells CASSVEGGGGYEQYF. CDR3 nucleotide sequence: TGTGCCAGCAGCGTAGAGGGGGGGGGCGGCTACGAGCAGTACTTC.

This sequence joins TRBV29-1 and TRBJ2-3, with a weak D call TRBD2 (6 bases). This CDR3 contains 13 residues. The germline V gene has CDR1 SQVTM and CDR2 ANQGSEA. Trimming stripped 3 bases from V and 1 base from J, with 8 bases between. CDR3 sequence reads: CSVEEGGTDTQYF. Written as DNA, the CDR3 is TGCAGCGTTGAGGAGGGAGGCACAGATACGCAGTATTTT.

The chain employs TRBV7-2 and TRBJ2-2; D not certain. The germline V gene has CDR1 SGHTA and CDR2 FQGNSA. The CDR3 contains 13 residues. Trimming cost V 5 bases and J 5 bases, with 9 bases left between them. This CDR3 reads CASSAVRTGELFF. DNA for the CDR3: TGTGCCAGCAGCGCGGTGAGGACCGGGGAGCTGTTTTTT.

The DNA of the CDR3 is TGTGCCAGCAGCGCGAGCGGGAGAAAACACAATGAGCAGTTCTTC. This encodes CASSASGRKHNEQFF. The chain uses TRBV9 and TRBJ2-1, with TRBD2 matching 8 bases. Germline V gives CDR1 SGDLS, CDR2 YYNGEE. The length of the CDR3 is 15 residues. V shed 3 bases, J shed 5 bases, and the junction held 7 bases outside the gene matches.

The V call is TRBV14, the J call TRBJ1-1; D not resolved. CDR1 and CDR2 (germline): SGHDN, FVKESK. V gave up 4 bases and J gave up 2 bases, with 8 bases separating them. The length of the CDR3 is 13 residues. CDR3 DNA: TGTGCCAGCAGCCGGCAGGTTAACACTGAAGCTTTCTTT. It encodes CASSRQVNTEAFF.

The gene calls are TRBV10-3 and TRBJ2-7, with a possible D match to TRBD1 (6 bases). CDR1 and CDR2 (germline): ENHRY, SYGVKD. CDR3 size: 13 residues. With 6 bases removed from V and 0 bases from J, the gap between germline ends came to 9 bases. The CDR3 sequence: CAISRDTSYEQYF. The DNA of the CDR3 is TGTGCCATCAGCCGGGACACCTCCTACGAGCAGTACTTC.

The chain combines TRBV7-7 with TRBJ2-5; D not certain. Germline V gives CDR1 SSHAT, CDR2 FNYEAQ (reference sequence). Trimming pared 3 bases from V and 4 bases from J, leaving 9 bases between. The CDR3 sequence is 13 residues long. Written as DNA, the CDR3 is TGTGCCAGCAGCTTTACGGTATTAGAGACCCAGTACTTC. It encodes CASSFTVLETQYF.

This rearrangement joins TRBV7-2 to TRBJ2-7, with D unclear. CDR1 and CDR2 (germline): SGHTA, FQGNSA. The CDR3 consists of 13 residues. V was trimmed by 1 base and J by 3 bases, leaving 7 bases between them. CDR3 sequence reads: CASSLDRYYEQYF. In nucleotides, the CDR3 is TGTGCCAGCAGCTTAGACAGATACTACGAGCAGTACTTC.

The chain carries TRBV5-1 and TRBJ2-3; TRBD2 agrees at 12 bases. Trimming at V came to 2 bases and at J to 5 bases, leaving 3 bases not matched to a gene. Germline lookup yields CDR1 SGHRS and CDR2 YFSETQ. The CDR3 covers 15 residues. CDR3 coding DNA: TGCGCCAGCAGCTTTCTAGCGGGGGGGCAAGATACGCAGTATTTT. It specifies CASSFLAGGQDTQYF.

This clone was seen a single time. This chain joins TRBV5-1 and TRBJ2-7; 8 nucleotides agree with TRBD1. The junction had 7 bases not matched to a gene; V was cut back by 3 bases and J by 2 bases. CDR1 and CDR2 from the germline V gene are SGHRS and YFSETQ. The CDR3 is 15 residues long. This chain's CDR3 is CASSWGDRPPYEQYF. The CDR3 DNA reads as TGCGCCAGCAGCTGGGGGGACAGGCCCCCCTACGAGCAGTACTTC.

The V call is TRBV7-9, the J call TRBJ2-1; weak D call: TRBD2 (6 bases). V was clipped by 2 bases and J by 14 bases, with 22 bases between them. Germline CDR1 is SEHNR and CDR2 is FQNEAQ (reference sequence). The CDR3 consists of 15 residues. CDR3 nucleotide sequence: TGTGCCAGCAGCTTATTACCTAGCGTAGTTGCAATAAAGTTCTTC. Amino acids: CASSLLPSVVAIKFF.

V and J are TRBV9 and TRBJ1-4; D may be TRBD1 (6 bases). The V gene's germline CDR1 is SGDLS and CDR2 YYNGEE. This CDR3 is 14 amino acids long. V shed 0 bases and J shed 7 bases, with 10 bases lying between them. The CDR3 nucleotides read TGTGCCAGCAGCGTAGATAGGGGGGGTGAAAAACTGTTTTTT. Its protein product is CASSVDRGGEKLFF.

This clone has just a few counts. The genes are TRBV7-8 and TRBJ2-2, with 8 bases fitting TRBD2. With V trimmed by 1 base and J by 2 bases, 9 bases remained unmatched. CDR3 length equals 18 residues. Per germline, CDR1 SGHVS and CDR2 FQNEAQ. The chain's CDR3 is CASSLEGLGFTNTGELFF. CDR3 DNA: TGTGCCAGCAGCTTAGAGGGACTAGGTTTCACAAACACCGGGGAGCTGTTTTTT.